Following are 5 T cell receptor beta chains from one sample sequenced in a study of blood T cell repertoires in COVID-19. Only in-frame clones appear in the TCRdb table, and some are missing; sequencing was by immunoSEQ multiplex PCR. Of about 220,000 clones in the sample, 80% were seen once. Sequencing was carried out using peripheral blood. The receptors shown here come from a woman in her sixties or seventies with acute or convalescent COVID-19.

DNA for the CDR3: TGTGCCATCAGTGAGTCGAACGGGGAACAGCCCCAGCATTTT. Translating gives CAISESNGEQPQHF. The chain has TRBV10-3 and TRBJ1-5, with D unresolved. V gave up 0 bases and J gave up 7 bases, with 10 bases separating them. Germline CDR1 is ENHRY and CDR2 is SYGVKD. This CDR3 is 14 amino acids long.

In this sample, this clone turned up a few times. This chain connects TRBV6-2 or TRBV6-3 to TRBJ1-2; TRBD1 matches 7 bases. The CDR3 is made up of 15 amino acids. Per the germline V gene, CDR1 is MNHEY and CDR2 is SVGEGT. V lost 2 bases, J lost 5 bases, and 8 bases stayed unmatched. The CDR3: CASSYNPGGRYGYTF. CDR3 coding DNA: TGTGCCAGCAGTTACAATCCAGGGGGAAGATATGGCTACACCTTC.

The chain couples TRBV5-1 to TRBJ2-5, with TRBD2 matching over 8 bases. CDR1 and CDR2 (germline): SGHRS, YFSETQ. The V segment lost 1 base and the J segment 4 bases; nucleotides outside the gene matches: 6. The CDR3 consists of 15 residues. The CDR3 loop reads CASSLSGGSVETQYF. CDR3 DNA sequence: TGCGCCAGCAGCTTGTCGGGGGGGAGCGTAGAGACCCAGTACTTC.

V gene TRBV2 combines with J gene TRBJ2-2, with D possibly matching TRBD1 (5 bases). The CDR3 contains 15 residues. Trimming stripped 10 bases from V and 8 bases from J, with 23 bases between. CDR1 is SNHLY and CDR2 is FYNNEI in the germline V gene. In DNA, the CDR3 is TGTGCCACCAAGAGAATTGACAGACCTTCAGGGGAGCTGTTTTTT. This codes for CATKRIDRPSGELFF. The whole variable domain, filled in from reference TRBV2 and TRBJ2-2, reads EPEVTQTPSHQVTQMGQEVILRCVPISNHLYFYWYRQILGQKVEFLVSFYNNEISEKSEIFDDQFSVERPDGSNFTLKIRSTKLEDSAMYFCATKRIDRPSGELFFGEGSRLTVL.

This sequence joins TRBV30 and TRBJ1-2; weak D call: TRBD1 (6 bases). Trimming removed 3 bases at V and 2 bases at J, with 7 bases between. Germline CDR1 is GTSNPN and CDR2 is SVGIG (reference sequence). The CDR3 loop spans 12 amino acids. CDR3 sequence (DNA): TGTGCCTGGAGGAGGGGGAACTATGGCTACACCTTC. Translated: CAWRRGNYGYTF.